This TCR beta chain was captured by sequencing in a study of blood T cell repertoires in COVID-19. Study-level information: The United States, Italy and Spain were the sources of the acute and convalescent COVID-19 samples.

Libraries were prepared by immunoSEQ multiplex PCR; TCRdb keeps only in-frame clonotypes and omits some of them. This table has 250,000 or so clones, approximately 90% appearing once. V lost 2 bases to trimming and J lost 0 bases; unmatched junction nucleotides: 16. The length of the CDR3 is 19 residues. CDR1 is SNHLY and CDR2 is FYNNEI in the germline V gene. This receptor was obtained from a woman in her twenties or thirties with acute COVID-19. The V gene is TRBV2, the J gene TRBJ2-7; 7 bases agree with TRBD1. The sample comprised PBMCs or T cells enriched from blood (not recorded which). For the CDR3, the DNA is TGTGCCAGCAGTGAACCCAGTTGGGGGACAGACCAATACTCCTACGAGCAGTACTTC. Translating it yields CASSEPSWGTDQYSYEQYF.